The entry below describes one T cell receptor (beta chain). The antigen is unknown. Germline assignment: CDR1 MNHEY and CDR2 SVGAGI. This CDR3 contains 13 residues. The V gene end was trimmed by 6 bases and the J gene end by 2 bases; junction bases not matched to a gene: 3. The table came from immunoSEQ multiplex PCR; TCRdb's copy has only in-frame clones and leaves some out. The sample contains about 68,000 clones, 88% of which appear only once. This entry is derived from a study of chemoradiotherapy in HPV16-positive cancers. As for the study in general: A couple of HPV16-positive patients' cells yielded candidate HPV-specific clones and common motifs.

Study-wide results and limits: HPV-specific T cells were functionally defined from only a couple of HPV16-positive patients.

V is TRBV6-5 and J is TRBJ1-2, with 7 nucleotides matching TRBD1. Here the sequenced sample was blood, taken from a patient who underwent chemoradiotherapy. This TCR derives from a human donor with HPV-associated anogenital cancer. CDR3 nucleotides: TGTGCCAGCAGACTGGACAGGAACTATGGCTACACCTTC. It encodes CASRLDRNYGYTF.